Presented here are 29 T cell receptor beta chains from one specimen sequenced in a study of T cells after yellow fever vaccination. One entry per CDR3 protein, called by TCRdb with MiXCR from the 5' RACE reads. The table has hundreds of thousands of distinct CDR3 sequences, roughly an eighth seen once; the top ten hold more than 12%. Sequenced here: PBMCs, sampled on the day of the yellow fever booster vaccination. The receptors come from a young man who received the YFV17D yellow fever vaccine.

The chain combines TRBV29-1 with TRBJ2-1, with D possibly matching TRBD1 (6 bases). Trimming stripped 7 bases from V and 7 bases from J, with 17 bases between. In germline, CDR1 is SQVTM, CDR2 ANQGSEA. This CDR3 is 13 amino acids long. CDR3 in DNA: TGCAGCGGGGCCAGGGGAACAGGGAATGAGCAGTTCTTC. It translates to CSGARGTGNEQFF.

This clonotype was recorded a few times. This chain joins TRBV12-3 or TRBV12-4 and TRBJ2-5; TRBD1 might be the D (6 bases). The CDR3 is 15 residues long. With 9 bases removed from V and 2 bases from J, the gap between germline ends came to 19 bases. CDR3 in amino acids: CASRKPGTPQETQYF. Written as DNA, the CDR3 is TGTGCCAGTCGTAAGCCGGGGACACCACAAGAGACCCAGTACTTC.

The chain couples TRBV20-1 to TRBJ2-7; a weak D match, TRBD1 (5 bases). V was shortened by 0 bases and J by 3 bases, with 12 bases between the two germline ends. The CDR3 extends over 14 amino acids. Germline-derived CDR1 and CDR2 are DFQATT and SNEGSKA (reference sequence). Here the CDR3 DNA reads TGCAGTGCTAGAGATCTTGACAGAATCTACGAGCAGTACTTC. This sequence encodes CSARDLDRIYEQYF.

The gene calls are TRBV20-1 and TRBJ2-1; 7 bases are a match to TRBD2. This CDR3 has 15 amino acids. V lost 2 bases and J lost 5; bases outside the gene matches: 9. The germline gives CDR1 DFQATT, CDR2 SNEGSKA (reference sequence). CDR3 residues: CSARNRDYNDNEQFF. Written as DNA, the CDR3 is TGCAGTGCTAGAAACCGGGACTATAATGACAATGAGCAGTTCTTC.

This clonotype showed up just a few times. The chain carries TRBV7-9 and TRBJ2-2, with 9 bases fitting TRBD2. The CDR3 covers 16 residues. Germline lookup yields CDR1 SEHNR and CDR2 FQNEAQ (reference sequence). J lost 8 bases, V lost 5 bases, and 12 bases had no gene match. The CDR3 region is CASSPPPSGKAGELFF. The CDR3 DNA sequence: TGTGCCAGCAGCCCCCCACCTAGCGGGAAGGCAGGGGAGCTGTTTTTT.

Comment on this clonotype: Its ends do not fully match the called genes, so a read error is possible. The chain couples TRBV29-1 to TRBJ2-3; D unclear. Germline assignment: CDR1 SQVTM and CDR2 ANQGSEA. This CDR3 is built from 10 residues. The CDR3 coding sequence is TGCAGCCCGTTCCAGGATACGCAGTATTTC. Its protein product is CSPFQDTQYF.

This clonotype occurred a few times. The chain links TRBV7-9 to TRBJ2-5, with 7 bases matching TRBD2. Germline V CDR1 and CDR2: SEHNR, FQNEAQ (reference sequence). CDR3 size: 13 residues. The V segment lost 7 bases and the J segment 3 bases; nucleotides outside the gene matches: 5. CDR3 coding DNA: TGTGCCAGCACCCTGGGGGGGGAAGAGACCCAGTACTTC. Its translation is CASTLGGEETQYF.

The chain links TRBV18 to TRBJ2-7, with 9 bases identical to TRBD1. V gave up 3 bases and J gave up 2 bases; unmatched junction bases: 8. Germline CDR1 and CDR2: KGHSH and LQKENI. The CDR3 totals 16 residues. CDR3 in DNA: TGTGCCAGCTCACCCGTTACGGGACAGGGCCCCTACGAGCAGTACTTC. It is translated as CASSPVTGQGPYEQYF.

This rearrangement joins TRBV20-1 to TRBJ2-1; the D is unclear. Germline V gene sequence: CDR1 DFQATT, CDR2 SNEGSKA (reference sequence). CDR3 length: 11 residues. Trimming stripped 6 bases from V and 3 bases from J, with 6 bases between. The CDR3 here is CSAQNYNEQFF. The CDR3, as DNA: TGCAGTGCCCAGAACTACAATGAGCAGTTCTTC.

Concerning this clonotype itself: A read error may account for a junction end that differs from germline. The chain carries TRBV20-1 and TRBJ2-7, with 12 bases aligning to TRBD2. The CDR3 spans 17 residues. Germline lookup yields CDR1 DFQATT and CDR2 SNEGSKA (reference sequence). The CDR3 bases are TGCTGTGCTAGTTTCCTAGCGGGAGGGCCAGTCACCTACGAGCAGTACTTC. Translating gives CCASFLAGGPVTYEQYF.

This chain connects TRBV30 to TRBJ1-6; D call uncertain. This CDR3 region has 12 residues. V lost 4 bases, J lost 8 bases, and 9 bases lay in between. Germline V gives CDR1 GTSNPN, CDR2 SVGIG (reference sequence). The chain's CDR3 is CAWNMNHSPLHF. CDR3 in DNA: TGTGCCTGGAACATGAATCATTCACCCCTCCACTTT.

This sequence joins TRBV4-3 and TRBJ1-2, with a weak D call TRBD1 (5 bases). From germline, CDR1 is LGHNA and CDR2 YSLEER. This CDR3 region has 15 residues. Trimming shortened V by 1 base and J by 5 bases, and 14 bases separated the two germline ends. CDR3 nucleotide sequence: TGCGCCAGCAGCCAAGCAGGGCAGGGCCAATATGGCTACACCTTC. Amino acid sequence: CASSQAGQGQYGYTF.

The chain has TRBV7-9 and TRBJ2-2, with 8 bases identical to TRBD2. CDR1 and CDR2 (germline): SEHNR, FQNEAQ (reference sequence). The ends lost 4 bases at V and 5 bases at J; junction bases unmatched: 3. The CDR3 runs 14 residues. As DNA, the CDR3 is TGTGCCAGCAGCTCGGGACTAGTGACCGGGGAGCTGTTTTTT. Translation gives CASSSGLVTGELFF.

In this sample, this clonotype turned up a few times. V usage is TRBV6-1 and J usage is TRBJ2-1; 7 nucleotides line up with TRBD2. Germline V CDR1 and CDR2: MNHNS, SASEGT. Trimming removed 4 bases from V and 3 bases from J; junction bases left unmatched: 6. The CDR3 is 15 residues long. The CDR3 DNA follows: TGTGCCAGCAGTGGGAGGTGGGGGGGCTACAATGAGCAGTTCTTC. Translated: CASSGRWGGYNEQFF.

This chain joins TRBV2 and TRBJ1-5; D is uncertain. V lost 2 bases to trimming and J lost 3 bases, with 8 bases between them. CDR3 length equals 14 residues. Germline V CDR1 and CDR2: SNHLY, FYNNEI. CDR3 nucleotide sequence: TGTGCCAGCAGTGAAACTGGCCCCAATCAGCCCCAGCATTTT. Encoded protein: CASSETGPNQPQHF.

This clonotype was found a few times. The chain carries TRBV24-1 and TRBJ2-1, with D perhaps TRBD2 (6 bases). CDR3 length equals 12 residues. Trimming pared 5 bases from V and 7 bases from J, leaving 8 bases between. Germline V gives CDR1 KGHDR, CDR2 SFDVKD. CDR3 DNA sequence: TGTGCCACCAGTGGACTAGGGAATGAGCAGTTCTTC. This gives the protein CATSGLGNEQFF.

This clonotype showed up just a few times. The chain employs TRBV5-1 and TRBJ2-1; 11 bases fit TRBD2. The CDR3 runs to 16 residues. Germline lookup yields CDR1 SGHRS and CDR2 YFSETQ. Losses at the gene ends were 3 bases for V and 5 bases for J; bases not matched to a gene: 7. CDR3 coding DNA: TGCGCCAGCAGCTCCATAGCGGGAGGGCCACACAATGAGCAGTTCTTC. This codes for CASSSIAGGPHNEQFF. The variable domain in full, with the rest retrieved from reference TRBV5-1 and TRBJ2-1, is KAGVTQTPRYLIKTRGQQVTLSCSPISGHRSVSWYQQTPGQGLQFLFEYFSETQRNKGNFPGRFSGRQFSNSRSEMNVSTLELGDSALYLCASSSIAGGPHNEQFFGPGTRLTVL.

The chain uses TRBV7-9 and TRBJ2-5; D call uncertain. Germline CDR1 SEHNR, CDR2 FQNEAQ (reference sequence). The CDR3 contains 13 residues. V lost 5 bases and J lost 5, with 12 bases in between. Here the CDR3 reads CASSLGFKETQYF. CDR3 nucleotide sequence: TGTGCCAGCAGCCTAGGGTTCAAGGAGACCCAGTACTTC.

This clonotype was seen more than once but under ten times. V and J are TRBV5-1 and TRBJ2-3; D is unclear. The CDR3 spans 15 residues. Germline lookup yields CDR1 SGHRS and CDR2 YFSETQ. Trimming pared 1 base from V and 2 bases from J, leaving 11 bases between. The CDR3, as DNA: TGCGCCAGCAGCTTGCCCCGGCCGTCCACAGATACGCAGTATTTT. It is translated as CASSLPRPSTDTQYF.

This clonotype was detected ten times or more. The chain couples TRBV5-8 to TRBJ1-5, with unresolved D. This CDR3 contains 15 residues. With 4 bases removed from V and 0 bases from J, the gap between germline ends came to 11 bases. The germline V gene encodes CDR1 SGHTS and CDR2 YDEGEE. The CDR3 region is CASSTDGNSNQPQHF. CDR3 nucleotide sequence: TGTGCCAGCAGCACGGACGGGAATAGCAATCAGCCCCAGCATTTT.

The chain carries TRBV20-1 and TRBJ2-2; 9 bases line up with TRBD2. The CDR3 sequence is 18 residues long. Germline V lookup: CDR1 DFQATT, CDR2 SNEGSKA (reference sequence). With V trimmed by 0 bases and J by 0 bases, 8 bases remained unmatched. In DNA, the CDR3 is TGCAGTGCTAGAGATAGGGGTAGCGGGAGCGCGAACACCGGGGAGCTGTTTTTT. This encodes CSARDRGSGSANTGELFF.

The chain is built from TRBV7-3 and TRBJ2-5; 7 bases align to TRBD1. With 3 bases clipped from V and 2 bases from J, the junction kept 6 bases outside the gene matches. Per the germline V gene, CDR1 is SGHTA and CDR2 is FQGTGA. This CDR3 spans 15 amino acids. Here the CDR3 DNA reads TGTGCCAGCAGCTTGACATCGGGACAGCAAGAGACCCAGTACTTC. Encoded protein: CASSLTSGQQETQYF. The full variable domain, in which reference TRBV7-3 and TRBJ2-5 provide the parts outside the CDR3, is GAGVSQTPSNKVTEKGKYVELRCDPISGHTALYWYRQSLGQGPEFLIYFQGTGAADDSGLPNDRFFAVRPEGSVSTLKIQRTERGDSAVYLCASSLTSGQQETQYFGPGTRLLVL.

There are many counts of this clonotype. A junction end diverges from the germline sequence, so it may reflect a read error. This sequence joins TRBV19 and TRBJ2-1, with 8 positions matching TRBD2. This CDR3 is built from 14 residues. The germline V gene encodes CDR1 LNHDA and CDR2 SQIVND (reference sequence). CDR3 nucleotide sequence: TGTGCCAGCAGTAGCGGGAACTCCTACAATGAGCAGTTCTTC. It translates to CASSSGNSYNEQFF. The full variable domain, in which reference TRBV19 and TRBJ2-1 provide the parts outside the CDR3, is DGGITQSPKYLFRKEGQNVTLSCEQNLNHDAMYWYRQDPGQGLRLIYYSQIVNDFQKGDIAEGYSVSREKKESFPLTVTSAQKNPTAFYLCASSSGNSYNEQFFGPGTRLTVL.

This clonotype was observed a few times. The rearrangement uses TRBV27 and TRBJ2-7; D is perhaps TRBD1 (5 bases). This CDR3 spans 15 amino acids. Trimming stripped 5 bases from V and 2 bases from J, with 16 bases between. Germline CDR1 and CDR2: MNHEY and SMNVEV (reference sequence). CDR3 DNA sequence: TGTGCCAGCAGTCCGACAGTAGCTCGGACCTACGAGCAGTACTTC. It encodes CASSPTVARTYEQYF.

A few counts support this clonotype. The J gene is TRBJ2-1, the V gene TRBV6-1, with 9 bases lining up with TRBD1. The CDR3 is 16 amino acids. Germline CDR1 reads MNHNS; CDR2 reads SASEGT. The V and J ends lost 6 bases and 15 bases, in that order; junction bases with no gene match: 21. As DNA, the CDR3 is TGTGCCAGCAGCTCCGGACAGGGGATTGGATTAAAACATTCGTTCTTC. The encoded protein is CASSSGQGIGLKHSFF.

This clonotype was counted a few times. The J gene is TRBJ2-1, the V gene TRBV18; no firm D call. The CDR3 runs to 11 residues. Per germline, CDR1 KGHSH and CDR2 LQKENI. V was clipped by 8 bases and J by 7 bases, with 9 bases between them. The CDR3: CASKVENEQFF. CDR3 DNA sequence: TGTGCCAGCAAGGTGGAGAATGAGCAGTTCTTC.

This clonotype has at least ten counts. J is TRBJ1-1 and V is TRBV7-2, with 7 bases matching TRBD1. Germline values: CDR1 SGHTA, CDR2 FQGNSA. The CDR3 has 13 amino acids. The V and J ends lost 6 bases and 4 bases, in that order; junction bases with no gene match: 5. CDR3 nucleotide sequence: TGTGCCAGCAGGATCACAGGGGTCACTGAAGCTTTCTTT. This codes for CASRITGVTEAFF.

At least ten counts were recorded for this clonotype. The gene calls are TRBV7-9 and TRBJ1-1, with 10 bases fitting TRBD1. This CDR3 spans 14 amino acids. Unmatched junction bases numbered 4, after V lost 5 bases and J lost 4 bases. The germline V gene has CDR1 SEHNR and CDR2 FQNEAQ (reference sequence). This CDR3 is CASSPGQGGTEAFF. The CDR3 coding sequence is TGTGCCAGCAGCCCAGGACAGGGGGGCACTGAAGCTTTCTTT.

The chain has TRBV18 and TRBJ2-7; D is unresolved. The V end was cut by 3 bases, the J end by 0 bases, with 9 bases between. The CDR3 has 14 residues. The V gene's germline CDR1 is KGHSH and CDR2 LQKENI. This CDR3 is CASSPTTSSYEQYF. In DNA form, the CDR3 reads TGTGCCAGCTCACCGACGACATCCTCCTACGAGCAGTACTTC.